These 11 T cell receptor beta chains originate from one sample sequenced in a study of beta chain features in type 1 diabetes (dated by TCRdb to 2017 to 2018). The paper as a whole reports these results and caveats: In all four CD4+ subsets, TCRB CDR3 length was moderately but significantly shorter in type 1 diabetes patients.

For these receptors, no antigen is known. The library was made by the immunoSEQ multiplex PCR assay. The entire isolated RNA was reverse transcribed using the High Capacity cDNA Reverse Transcription Kit, and thus expressed TCRB transcripts were sequenced. The clones in this table, taken by TCRdb from immuneACCESS, are in-frame only. Not every clone is retained; where verified, under half of the shortfall comes from an unresolved V gene, and the cause of the rest is unknown. The table for this sample lists 500,000 to 850,000 clones; more than 12% of them were counted only once. The top ten clonotypes cover approximately 0.043% of the sample. Sequencing input: naive CD4+ T cells from blood. The cell subset or site tag for this specimen amounts to: true naive CD4+ T cells. The origin of the receptors is a young man with type 1 diabetes.

This CDR3 reads CASSPDRANEKLFF. The CDR3 DNA follows: TGCGCCAGCAGCCCCGACAGGGCTAATGAAAAACTGTTTTTT. The chain uses TRBV5-1 and TRBJ1-4; TRBD1 agrees at 7 bases. The CDR3 contains 14 residues. V was clipped by 4 bases and J by 3 bases; unmatched bases: 3. CDR1 is SGHRS and CDR2 is YFSETQ in the germline V gene.

The sample holds a few counts of this clone. Other DNA sequences in this specimen translate into the identical CDR3. The rearrangement uses TRBV7-9 and TRBJ1-1; D perhaps matches TRBD1 (5 bases). V was trimmed by 1 base and J by 4 bases, leaving 7 bases between them. CDR1 and CDR2 from the germline V gene are SEHNR and FQNEAQ (reference sequence). This CDR3 has 13 residues. CDR3 in amino acids: CASSLDGGTEAFF. The CDR3 nucleotides are TGTGCCAGCAGCTTAGACGGGGGCACTGAAGCTTTCTTT.

The rearrangement uses TRBV9 and TRBJ2-5; no firm D call. CDR1 SGDLS and CDR2 YYNGEE come from the germline V gene. This CDR3 comprises 13 residues. V lost 2 bases, J lost 7 bases, and 12 bases lay in between. Here the CDR3 reads CASSVRVLGTQYF. The CDR3 region has the DNA TGTGCCAGCAGCGTTAGAGTATTGGGGACCCAGTACTTC.

The chain couples TRBV19 to TRBJ1-2, with 7 bases lining up with TRBD1. The ends lost 5 bases at V and 7 bases at J; junction bases unmatched: 4. Germline CDR1 reads LNHDA; CDR2 reads SQIVND (reference sequence). CDR3 length: 12 amino acids. The CDR3 here is CASSGTGVGYTF. The DNA for the CDR3 is TGTGCCAGTAGTGGTACAGGGGTTGGCTACACCTTC.

The chain recombines TRBV30 with TRBJ1-1; no definite D call. V gave up 0 bases and J gave up 1 base, with 6 bases separating them. In germline, CDR1 is GTSNPN, CDR2 SVGIG (reference sequence). The CDR3 contains 13 residues. CDR3 nucleotide sequence: TGTGCCTGGAGTGTGGCACAGAACACTGAAGCTTTCTTT. Translation gives CAWSVAQNTEAFF.

The V and J genes are TRBV9 and TRBJ1-3, with D hard to call. Trimming took 4 bases from V and 4 from J, leaving 18 bases between them. Germline CDR1 SGDLS, CDR2 YYNGEE. This CDR3 has 16 residues. CDR3 in DNA: TGTGCCAGCAGCCGCGGGCAGGACTTGGGGGGAAACACCATATATTTT. It translates to CASSRGQDLGGNTIYF.

This clone was seen more than once but under ten times. V usage is TRBV29-1 and J usage is TRBJ1-2; no clear D gene. V lost 1 base, J lost 8 bases, and 14 bases lay in between. The CDR3 contains 13 residues. CDR1 SQVTM and CDR2 ANQGSEA come from the germline V gene. CDR3 protein: CSVEGTLGSGYTF. DNA for the CDR3: TGCAGCGTTGAAGGGACGCTGGGTTCGGGCTACACCTTC.

This clone was picked up a small number of times. The genes are TRBV4-1 and TRBJ2-1; TRBD2 might be the D (6 bases). Trimming took 4 bases from V and 0 from J, leaving 10 bases between them. The length of the CDR3 is 15 residues. Germline loops: CDR1 MGHRA, CDR2 YSYEKL. This chain's CDR3 is CASSLRGSSYNEQFF. The CDR3 DNA sequence: TGCGCCAGCAGCCTACGGGGGAGCTCCTACAATGAGCAGTTCTTC.

V gene TRBV7-3 combines with J gene TRBJ2-3, with D possibly being TRBD2 (6 bases). Germline CDR1 SGHTA, CDR2 FQGTGA. V lost 4 bases and J 9 bases, leaving 17 bases between the germline ends. This CDR3 has 14 amino acids. The CDR3 sequence is CASSSRLEAPTQYF. CDR3 nucleotide sequence: TGTGCCAGCAGCTCGCGACTAGAAGCTCCGACGCAGTATTTT.

This clone occurred a few times. The chain joins TRBV5-1 to TRBJ1-2; a weak D match, TRBD1 (6 bases). There are 15 residues in the CDR3. V dropped 7 bases and J dropped 0 bases, with 16 bases sitting between them. Germline CDR1 SGHRS, CDR2 YFSETQ. In DNA form, the CDR3 reads TGCGCCAGCCACAAAGGCGGGACACCTAACTATGGCTACACCTTC. Translating gives CASHKGGTPNYGYTF. Combining the CDR3 with reference TRBV5-1 and TRBJ1-2 gives the whole variable domain KAGVTQTPRYLIKTRGQQVTLSCSPISGHRSVSWYQQTPGQGLQFLFEYFSETQRNKGNFPGRFSGRQFSNSRSEMNVSTLELGDSALYLCASHKGGTPNYGYTFGSGTRLTVV.

This clone showed up just a few times. This chain connects TRBV18 to TRBJ2-5, with TRBD1 matching 12 bases. V lost 3 bases, J lost 6 bases, and 5 bases stayed unmatched. This CDR3 region has 15 residues. CDR1 is KGHSH, CDR2 LQKENI, per germline. CDR3 protein: CASSPGTGGRKTQYF. Written as DNA, the CDR3 is TGTGCCAGCTCACCCGGGACAGGGGGCCGGAAGACCCAGTACTTC.